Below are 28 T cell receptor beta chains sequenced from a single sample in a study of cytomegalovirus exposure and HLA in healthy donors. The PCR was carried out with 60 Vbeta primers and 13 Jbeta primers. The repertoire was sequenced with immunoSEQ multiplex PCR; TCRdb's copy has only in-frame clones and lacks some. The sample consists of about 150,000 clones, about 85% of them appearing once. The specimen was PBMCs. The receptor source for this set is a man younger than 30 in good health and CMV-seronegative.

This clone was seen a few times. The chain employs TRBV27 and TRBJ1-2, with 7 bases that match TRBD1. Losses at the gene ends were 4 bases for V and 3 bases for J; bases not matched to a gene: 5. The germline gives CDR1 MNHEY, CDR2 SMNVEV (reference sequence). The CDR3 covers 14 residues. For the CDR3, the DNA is TGTGCCAGCAGTTCACGACAGGGACACTATGGCTACACCTTC. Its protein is CASSSRQGHYGYTF.

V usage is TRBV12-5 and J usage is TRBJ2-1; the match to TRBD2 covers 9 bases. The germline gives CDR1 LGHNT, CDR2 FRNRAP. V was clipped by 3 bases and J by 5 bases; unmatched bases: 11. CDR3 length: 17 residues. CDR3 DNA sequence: TGTGCTAGTGGTTTTCGCGTAGCGGGGGTGAAGGACAATGAGCAGTTCTTC. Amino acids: CASGFRVAGVKDNEQFF.

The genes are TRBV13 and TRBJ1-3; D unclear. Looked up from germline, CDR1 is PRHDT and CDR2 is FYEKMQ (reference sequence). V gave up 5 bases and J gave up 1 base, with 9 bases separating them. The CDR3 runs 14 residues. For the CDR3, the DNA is TGTGCCAGCAGCCCAGGACTATCTGGAAACACCATATATTTT. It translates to CASSPGLSGNTIYF.

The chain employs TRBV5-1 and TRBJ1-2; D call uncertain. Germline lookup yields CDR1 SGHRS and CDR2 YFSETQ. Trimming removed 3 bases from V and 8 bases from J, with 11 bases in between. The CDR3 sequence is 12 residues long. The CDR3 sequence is CASSSESEGYTF. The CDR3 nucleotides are TGCGCCAGCAGCTCCGAGTCGGAGGGCTACACCTTC.

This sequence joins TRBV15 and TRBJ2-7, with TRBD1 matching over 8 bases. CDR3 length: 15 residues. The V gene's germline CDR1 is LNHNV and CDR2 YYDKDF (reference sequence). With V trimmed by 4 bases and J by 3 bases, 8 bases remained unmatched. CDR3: CATSMVRQGYYEQYF. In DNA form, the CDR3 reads TGTGCCACCAGCATGGTGAGACAGGGGTACTACGAGCAGTACTTC.

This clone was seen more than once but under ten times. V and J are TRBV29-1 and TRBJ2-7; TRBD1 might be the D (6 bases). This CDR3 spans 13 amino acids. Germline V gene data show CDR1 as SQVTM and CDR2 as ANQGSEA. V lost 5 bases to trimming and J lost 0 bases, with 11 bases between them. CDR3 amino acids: CSVTGQNSYEQYF. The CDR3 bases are TGCAGCGTTACCGGACAGAACTCCTACGAGCAGTACTTC.

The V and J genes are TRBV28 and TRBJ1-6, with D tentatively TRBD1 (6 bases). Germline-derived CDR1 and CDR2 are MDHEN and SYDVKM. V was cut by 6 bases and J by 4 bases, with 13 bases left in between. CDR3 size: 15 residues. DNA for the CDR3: TGTGCCAGCAGCCTAGGGGGTGATTATAATTCACCCCTCCACTTT. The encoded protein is CASSLGGDYNSPLHF.

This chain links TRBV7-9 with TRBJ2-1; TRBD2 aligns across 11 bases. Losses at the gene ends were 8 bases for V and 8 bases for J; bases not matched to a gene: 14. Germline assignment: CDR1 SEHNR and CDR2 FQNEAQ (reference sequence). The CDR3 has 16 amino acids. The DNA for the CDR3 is TGTGCCAGCCAACCCCCACGTAGCGGGAGGGCCGATGAGCAGTTCTTC. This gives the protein CASQPPRSGRADEQFF.

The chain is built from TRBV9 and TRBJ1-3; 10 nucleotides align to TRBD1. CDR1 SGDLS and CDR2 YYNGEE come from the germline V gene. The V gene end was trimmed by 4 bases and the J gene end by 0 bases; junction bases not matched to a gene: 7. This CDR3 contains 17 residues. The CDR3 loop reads CASSPRTGGLSGNTIYF. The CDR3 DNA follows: TGTGCCAGCAGCCCACGGACAGGGGGGCTCTCTGGAAACACCATATATTTT. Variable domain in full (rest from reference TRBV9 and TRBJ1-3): DSGVTQTPKHLITATGQRVTLRCSPRSGDLSVYWYQQSLDQGLQFLIQYYNGEERAKGNILERFSAQQFPDLHSELNLSSLELGDSALYFCASSPRTGGLSGNTIYFGEGSWLTVV.

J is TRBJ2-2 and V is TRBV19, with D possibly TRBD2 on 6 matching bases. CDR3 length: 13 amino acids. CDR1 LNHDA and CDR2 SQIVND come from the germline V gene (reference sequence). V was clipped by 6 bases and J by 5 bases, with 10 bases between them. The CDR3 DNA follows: TGTGCCAGTAGCCGGGGGTTAACCGGGGAGCTGTTTTTT. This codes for CASSRGLTGELFF.

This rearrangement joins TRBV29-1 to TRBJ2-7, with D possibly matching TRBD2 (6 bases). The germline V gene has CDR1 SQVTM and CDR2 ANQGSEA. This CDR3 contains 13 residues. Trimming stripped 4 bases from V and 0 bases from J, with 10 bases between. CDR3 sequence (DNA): TGCAGCGTTGTGCGGGGAACCTCCTACGAGCAGTACTTC. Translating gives CSVVRGTSYEQYF.

The CDR3 nucleotides read TGTGCCTGGAGTCCCCGGGACAGGGGGGTTTTAAGCTATGGCTACACCTTC. This sequence encodes CAWSPRDRGVLSYGYTF. The gene calls are TRBV30 and TRBJ1-2; 11 bases map to TRBD1. The CDR3 loop spans 17 amino acids. The V segment lost 2 bases and the J segment 4 bases; nucleotides outside the gene matches: 12. Per the germline V gene, CDR1 is GTSNPN and CDR2 is SVGIG (reference sequence). Full variable domain (remainder filled in from reference TRBV30 and TRBJ1-2): SQTIHQWPATLVQPVGSPLSLECTVEGTSNPNLYWYRQAAGRGLQLLFYSVGIGQISSEVPQNLSASRPQDRQFILSSKKLLLSDSGFYLCAWSPRDRGVLSYGYTFGSGTRLTVV.

This CDR3 reads CASSSKGGGGELFF. The CDR3 nucleotides read TGTGCCAGCAGCTCCAAAGGGGGTGGCGGGGAGCTGTTTTTT. V usage is TRBV6-5 and J usage is TRBJ2-2; TRBD1 is a possible D gene (6 bases). The V and J ends lost 6 bases and 7 bases respectively, with 15 bases between them. This CDR3 spans 14 amino acids. CDR1 is MNHEY and CDR2 is SVGAGI in the germline V gene.

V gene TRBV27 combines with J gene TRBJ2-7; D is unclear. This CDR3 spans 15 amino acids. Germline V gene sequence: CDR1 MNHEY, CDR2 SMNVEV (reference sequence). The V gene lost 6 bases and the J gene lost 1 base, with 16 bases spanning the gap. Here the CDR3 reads CASSLLTNLSYEQYF. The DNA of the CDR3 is TGTGCCAGCAGCTTGTTGACAAATTTATCCTACGAGCAGTACTTC.

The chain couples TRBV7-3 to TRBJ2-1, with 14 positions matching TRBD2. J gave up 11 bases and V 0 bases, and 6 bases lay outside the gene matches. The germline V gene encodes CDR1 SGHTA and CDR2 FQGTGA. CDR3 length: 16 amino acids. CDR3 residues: CASSLTGLAGGGKQFF. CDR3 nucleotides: TGTGCCAGCAGCTTAACCGGACTAGCGGGGGGAGGAAAGCAGTTCTTC.

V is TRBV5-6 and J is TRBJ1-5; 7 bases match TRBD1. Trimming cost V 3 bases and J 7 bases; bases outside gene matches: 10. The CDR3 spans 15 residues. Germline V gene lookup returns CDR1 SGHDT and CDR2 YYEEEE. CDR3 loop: CASSSLRQGRQPQHF. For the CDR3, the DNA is TGTGCCAGCAGCTCACTAAGACAGGGTCGGCAGCCCCAGCATTTT.

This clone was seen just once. The CDR3 here is CASSLDAANYGYTF. The CDR3 DNA reads TGTGCCAGCAGCTTAGATGCAGCTAACTATGGCTACACCTTC. V usage is TRBV7-2 and J usage is TRBJ1-2; D ambiguous. There are 14 residues in the CDR3. V was shortened by 1 base and J by 0 bases, with 6 bases between the two germline ends. Germline V gene lookup returns CDR1 SGHTA and CDR2 FQGNSA.

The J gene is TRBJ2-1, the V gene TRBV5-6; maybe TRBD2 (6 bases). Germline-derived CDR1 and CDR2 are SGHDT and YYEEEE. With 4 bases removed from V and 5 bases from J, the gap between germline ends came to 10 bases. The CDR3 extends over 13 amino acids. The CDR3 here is CASSAGLDNEQFF. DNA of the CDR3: TGTGCCAGCAGCGCGGGACTCGACAATGAGCAGTTCTTC.

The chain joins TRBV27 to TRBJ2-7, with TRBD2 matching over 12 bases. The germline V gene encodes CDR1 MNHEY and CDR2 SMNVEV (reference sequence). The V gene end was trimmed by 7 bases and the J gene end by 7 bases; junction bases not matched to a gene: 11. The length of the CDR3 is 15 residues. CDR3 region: CASTLLAGGLGEQYF. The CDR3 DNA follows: TGTGCCAGCACCCTTCTAGCGGGGGGGCTAGGAGAGCAGTACTTC.

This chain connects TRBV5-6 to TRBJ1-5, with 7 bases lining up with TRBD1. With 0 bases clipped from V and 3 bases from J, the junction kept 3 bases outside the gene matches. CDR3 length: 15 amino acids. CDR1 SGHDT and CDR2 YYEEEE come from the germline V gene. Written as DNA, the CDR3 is TGTGCCAGCAGCTTGGGGACAGGAGACAATCAGCCCCAGCATTTT. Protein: CASSLGTGDNQPQHF. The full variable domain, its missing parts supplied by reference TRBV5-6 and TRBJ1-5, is DAGVTQSPTHLIKTRGQQVTLRCSPKSGHDTVSWYQQALGQGPQFIFQYYEEEERQRGNFPDRFSGHQFPNYSSELNVNALLLGDSALYLCASSLGTGDNQPQHFGDGTRLSIL.

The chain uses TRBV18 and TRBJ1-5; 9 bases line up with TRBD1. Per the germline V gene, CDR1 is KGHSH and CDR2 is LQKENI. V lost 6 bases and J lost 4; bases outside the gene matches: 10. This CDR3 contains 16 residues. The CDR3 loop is CASSPNRGRLNQPQHF. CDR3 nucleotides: TGTGCCAGCTCCCCGAACAGGGGGCGCCTAAATCAGCCCCAGCATTTT. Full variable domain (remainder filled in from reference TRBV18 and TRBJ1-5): NAGVMQNPRHLVRRRGQEARLRCSPMKGHSHVYWYRQLPEEGLKFMVYLQKENIIDESGMPKERFSAEFPKEGPSILRIQQVVRGDSAAYFCASSPNRGRLNQPQHFGDGTRLSIL.

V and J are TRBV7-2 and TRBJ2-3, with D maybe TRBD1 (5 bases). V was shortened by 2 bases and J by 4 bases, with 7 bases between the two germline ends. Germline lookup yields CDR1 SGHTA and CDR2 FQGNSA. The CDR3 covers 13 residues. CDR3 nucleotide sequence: TGTGCCAGCAGCTTACAGGGCCCAGATACGCAGTATTTT. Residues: CASSLQGPDTQYF.

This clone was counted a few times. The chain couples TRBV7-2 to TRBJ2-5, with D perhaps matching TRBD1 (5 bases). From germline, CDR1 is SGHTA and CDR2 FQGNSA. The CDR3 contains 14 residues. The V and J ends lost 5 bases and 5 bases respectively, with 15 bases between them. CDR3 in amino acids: CASSTRTLSETQYF. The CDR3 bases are TGTGCCAGCAGCACCCGGACACTTTCGGAGACCCAGTACTTC.

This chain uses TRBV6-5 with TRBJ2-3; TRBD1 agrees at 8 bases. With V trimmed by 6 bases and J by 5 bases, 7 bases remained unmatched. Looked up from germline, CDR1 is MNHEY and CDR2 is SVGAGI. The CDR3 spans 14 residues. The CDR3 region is CASRSTGGRDTQYF. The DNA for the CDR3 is TGTGCCAGCAGATCTACAGGGGGAAGAGATACGCAGTATTTT.

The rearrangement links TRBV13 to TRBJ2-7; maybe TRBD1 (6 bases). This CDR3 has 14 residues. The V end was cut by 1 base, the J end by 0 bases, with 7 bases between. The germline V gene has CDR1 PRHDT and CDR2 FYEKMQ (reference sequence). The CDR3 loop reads CASSLEGDSYEQYF. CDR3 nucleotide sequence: TGTGCCAGCAGCTTAGAGGGGGACTCCTACGAGCAGTACTTC. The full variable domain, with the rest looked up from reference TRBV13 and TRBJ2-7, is AAGVIQSPRHLIKEKRETATLKCYPIPRHDTVYWYQQGPGQDPQFLISFYEKMQSDKGSIPDRFSAQQFSDYHSELNMSSLELGDSALYFCASSLEGDSYEQYFGPGTRLTVT.

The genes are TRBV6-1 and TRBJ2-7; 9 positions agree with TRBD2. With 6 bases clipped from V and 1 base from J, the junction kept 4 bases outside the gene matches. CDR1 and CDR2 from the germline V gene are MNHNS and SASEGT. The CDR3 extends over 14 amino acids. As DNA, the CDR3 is TGTGCCAGCAGCCCGGGACTAGCATCCTACGAGCAGTACTTC. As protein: CASSPGLASYEQYF.

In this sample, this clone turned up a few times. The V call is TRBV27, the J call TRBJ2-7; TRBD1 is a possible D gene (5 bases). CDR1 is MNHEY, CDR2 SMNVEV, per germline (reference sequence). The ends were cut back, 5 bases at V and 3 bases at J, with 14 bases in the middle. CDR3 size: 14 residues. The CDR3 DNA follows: TGTGCCAGCAGTGGCGTAGGACAAGTCTACGAGCAGTACTTC. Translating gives CASSGVGQVYEQYF.

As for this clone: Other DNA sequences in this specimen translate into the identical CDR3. The CDR3 DNA reads TGCGCCAGCAGCGCCGGGACTAGTGTGTACGAGCAGTACTTC. Translation gives CASSAGTSVYEQYF. V is TRBV5-1 and J is TRBJ2-7; 8 nucleotides align to TRBD2. After removal of 4 bases from V and 4 bases from J, the junction contained 7 bases not matched to a gene. The CDR3 runs to 14 residues. The germline V gene has CDR1 SGHRS and CDR2 YFSETQ. Looking up the rest from reference TRBV5-1 and TRBJ2-7 gives the full variable domain: KAGVTQTPRYLIKTRGQQVTLSCSPISGHRSVSWYQQTPGQGLQFLFEYFSETQRNKGNFPGRFSGRQFSNSRSEMNVSTLELGDSALYLCASSAGTSVYEQYFGPGTRLTVT.